What follows describes a single T cell receptor beta chain. Its antigen is undetermined. Unexposed donor CD4+ T cells date from about 2010-2018, before the COVID-19 pandemic. CD4+ T cells were isolated from the cells after nine to eleven days of culture. Germline V CDR1 and CDR2: MDHEN, SYDVKM. The trim removed 8 bases at V and 0 bases at J, leaving 4 bases unmatched. The CDR3 totals 15 residues. This specimen belongs to a study of CD4 T cells in relation to SARS-CoV-2 and coronaviruses. About the research overall: Shared crossreactive spike epitopes were mapped to their HLA restriction.

The table came from immunoSEQ multiplex PCR; TCRdb's copy has only in-frame clones and leaves some out. Among roughly 20,000 clones listed, roughly 80% were seen once. This clonotype was obtained from a human donor in good health. The chain carries TRBV28 and TRBJ2-7; TRBD2 aligns across 13 bases. The sequenced sample was CD4+ T cells from PBMCs, cultured in vitro. The CDR3 DNA sequence: TGTGCCAGCGGGGGGACTAGCGGGGACTCCTACGAGCAGTACTTC. Its protein is CASGGTSGDSYEQYF. The whole variable domain, remainder taken from reference TRBV28 and TRBJ2-7, is DVKVTQSSRYLVKRTGEKVFLECVQDMDHENMFWYRQDPGLGLRLIYFSYDVKMKEKGDIPEGYSVSREKKERFSLILESASTNQTSMYLCASGGTSGDSYEQYFGPGTRLTVT.